The clone carrying this TCR beta chain was picked up a small number of times. The sample's treatment: oral pan-JAK inhibitor, 5-10 mg twice daily. The data derive from a study of CD8+ T cells in alopecia areata. This CDR3 spans 13 amino acids. CDR1 SNHLY and CDR2 FYNNEI come from the germline V gene. Extracted RNA was reverse transcribed, and the resulting cDNA served as sequencing template. This table comes from immunoSEQ multiplex PCR, and its TCRdb copy is limited to in-frame clones, with some not included. The repertoire holds about 97,000 clones, with 60% as singletons. The sequence derives from a human donor with alopecia areata. Here the sequenced sample was CD8+ T cells sorted from blood, taken between weeks 55 and 70, from a patient treated with tofacitinib. The J gene is TRBJ2-1, the V gene TRBV2; possible D gene TRBD2, 7 bases. CDR3 nucleotides: TGTGCGGCGTGGCGGGGGCCTTACAATGAGCAGTTCTTC. Its translation is CAAWRGPYNEQFF.